This T cell receptor (beta chain) was obtained from a study of shared clonotypes between healthy human individuals. Losses at the gene ends were 4 bases for V and 3 bases for J; bases not matched to a gene: 8. The CDR3 contains 17 residues. Several immunoSEQ plates held equal portions of the genomic DNA taken from each subset. Clones were sequenced by immunoSEQ multiplex PCR, and TCRdb holds only the in-frame ones, with some missing. Of 2 million to 2.5 million clones listed, nearly 97% were seen once; the top ten hold roughly 0.13%. Researchers partitioned CD4+ cells into CD45RA+ naive and CD45RA-negative memory subsets.

Sequenced: naive CD4+ T cells sorted from blood. Subset defined: CD45RA+ positively selected. This receptor was obtained from a man aged 18 to 29 in good health. The chain is built from TRBV6-7 and TRBJ1-5, with TRBD1 identical over 11 bases. TRBV6-7 is an ORF, and what it does is uncertain. CDR3 nucleotide sequence: TGTGCCAGCAGTTGGACCGGGACAGGGGGAATCAATCAGCCCCAGCATTTT. The encoded protein is CASSWTGTGGINQPQHF.